A selection of T cell receptor beta chains follows, all from one sample in a study of PD-L1 blockade in urothelial cancer. Some clones are missing from TCRdb's copy, which holds only in-frame ones; the method was immunoSEQ multiplex PCR. This sample yields approximately 79,000 clones, of which around 90% are seen a single time; around 5% belongs to the top ten. The specimen comprised PBMCs, sampled around atezolizumab (anti-PD-L1) treatment. The receptors were sampled from a woman between 65 and 79 years old with urothelial cancer. Each CDR3 is given with its conserved first and last residue. The D gene is left open where the match is weak. Clone size, where shown, is once, few, many, or a class for clones that have expanded.

CASSLGSGGDEQFF	TGCGCCAGCAGCTTGGGTTCGGGGGGCGATGAGCAGTTCTTC	NA	TRBV5-1	TRBJ2-1	NA
CASSTRVNNEQFF	TGTGCCAGCAGTACCAGGGTAAACAATGAGCAGTTCTTC	NA	TRBV6-5	TRBJ2-1	NA
CASSLLGGAIGELFF	TGTGCCAGCAGTTTGCTCGGGGGGGCGATCGGGGAGCTGTTTTTT	NA	TRBV28	TRBJ2-2	TRBD2
CASSLEGGSPYEQYF	TGTGCCAGCAGTTTAGAGGGCGGGAGCCCCTACGAGCAGTACTTC	NA	TRBV27	TRBJ2-7	TRBD2
CASSLVGGQNIQYF	TGCGCCAGCAGCTTGGTGGGGGGTCAAAACATTCAGTACTTC	NA	TRBV5-1	TRBJ2-4	NA
CASSPARGANSPLHF	TGTGCCAGCTCACCTGCGCGGGGGGCGAATTCACCCCTCCACTTT	NA	TRBV18	TRBJ1-6	NA
CASSGTSGFTDTQYF	TGTGCCAGCAGCGGGACTAGCGGGTTCACAGATACGCAGTATTTT	NA	TRBV9	TRBJ2-3	TRBD2
CASSHYSGQGVNSPLHF	TGTGCCAGCAGCCACTATAGCGGACAGGGAGTTAATTCACCCCTCCACTTT	NA	TRBV13	TRBJ1-6	TRBD1
CASSLVGGGEDTQYF	TGTGCCAGCAGCTTAGTTGGCGGGGGGGAGGATACGCAGTATTTT	NA	TRBV13	TRBJ2-3	TRBD2
CSARHNEAFF	TGCAGTGCTAGACACAATGAAGCTTTCTTT	once	TRBV20-1	TRBJ1-1	NA
CASSLVGGDEKLFF	TGTGCCAGCAGCTTGGTAGGGGGCGATGAAAAACTGTTTTTT	NA	TRBV5-4	TRBJ1-4	TRBD1
CASSSGLAGGVDTQYF	TGTGCCAGCAGCTCCGGACTAGCGGGAGGCGTAGATACGCAGTATTTT	once	TRBV7-2	TRBJ2-3	TRBD2
CASSLGQGEYGYTF	TGCGCCAGCAGCTTGGGCCAGGGCGAGTATGGCTACACCTTC	NA	TRBV5-1	TRBJ1-2	NA